A single sample gave rise to the 5 T cell receptor beta chains below, sequenced in a study of cytomegalovirus exposure and HLA in healthy donors. Primers: 60 Vbeta forward and 13 Jbeta reverse. Repertoires were generated with immunoSEQ multiplex PCR, while TCRdb's copy carries only in-frame clones and drops some. Found here are more than 150,000 clones, 60% to 85% of them singletons; the top ten hold roughly 1.5%. Sequencing input: PBMCs. The receptor set was obtained from a girl aged 10-17 years in good health and CMV-seropositive.

The rearrangement uses TRBV6-1 and TRBJ1-5; 7 positions match TRBD1. CDR3 length: 12 amino acids. The J segment lost 9 bases and the V segment lost 7 bases, leaving 6 bases of the junction unmatched. The germline V gene encodes CDR1 MNHNS and CDR2 SASEGT. Written as DNA, the CDR3 is TGTGCCAGCAAGACAGGGACCCGGCCCCAGCATTTT. It encodes CASKTGTRPQHF.

This sequence joins TRBV4-2 and TRBJ2-2; TRBD1 is a possible D gene (6 bases). The CDR3 runs 14 residues. V was pared by 9 bases and J by 0 bases, with 11 bases between. Germline CDR1 is LGHNA and CDR2 is YNFKEQ. The CDR3 DNA is TGTGCCAGTATAGGGACACCGAACACCGGGGAGCTGTTTTTT. Translated, it gives CASIGTPNTGELFF.

V gene TRBV6-4 combines with J gene TRBJ1-2; the D gene is possibly TRBD1 (5 bases). Trimming pared 2 bases from V and 6 bases from J, leaving 16 bases between. The CDR3 sequence is 15 residues long. Germline V gives CDR1 MRHNA, CDR2 SNTAGT. CDR3 in amino acids: CASSDPWGGEDGYTF. The CDR3 DNA sequence: TGTGCCAGCAGTGACCCCTGGGGAGGGGAGGATGGCTACACCTTC.

The rearrangement links TRBV19 to TRBJ1-2, with TRBD1 identical over 7 bases. CDR3 length: 15 amino acids. Germline loops: CDR1 LNHDA, CDR2 SQIVND (reference sequence). With 5 bases clipped from V and 3 bases from J, the junction kept 9 bases outside the gene matches. The chain's CDR3 is CASSAPGQRYYGYTF. The CDR3 DNA reads as TGTGCCAGTAGTGCTCCGGGACAGCGGTACTATGGCTACACCTTC.

The chain joins TRBV4-1 to TRBJ2-1; the match to TRBD1 covers 8 bases. Looked up from germline, CDR1 is MGHRA and CDR2 is YSYEKL. The length of the CDR3 is 16 residues. V shed 2 bases and J 4 bases; nucleotides not matched to a gene: 7. The CDR3 DNA reads TGCGCCAGCAGCCAATCACCCGGGACAGGTTACAATGAGCAGTTCTTC. It codes for CASSQSPGTGYNEQFF.